The 7 T cell receptor beta chains below come from one sample, sequenced in a study of blood T cell dynamics during melanoma immunotherapy. Time point: pre-treatment baseline. TCRdb's copy holds only in-frame clones and misses some; the assay was immunoSEQ multiplex PCR. The table lists more than 8,500 clones, approximately 83% of them singletons. The specimen comprised blood, sampled from a patient treated with checkpoint blockade. These receptors were collected from a human donor with melanoma.

The chain links TRBV6-5 to TRBJ2-2; perhaps TRBD1 as D (6 bases). CDR1 and CDR2 from the germline V gene are MNHEY and SVGAGI. This CDR3 comprises 14 residues. Trimming shortened V by 5 bases and J by 4 bases, and 11 bases separated the two germline ends. CDR3 amino acids: CASSMDSGTGELFF. CDR3 bases: TGTGCCAGCAGTATGGACAGCGGCACCGGGGAGCTGTTTTTT.

Only a few counts were recorded for this clone. This rearrangement joins TRBV6-5 to TRBJ1-6; D possibly corresponds to TRBD1 (5 bases). The CDR3 has 15 amino acids. Germline CDR1 and CDR2: MNHEY and SVGAGI. Trimming left V 6 bases short and J 4 bases short, with 13 bases between. DNA of the CDR3: TGTGCCAGCAGGACGGGGGGTGCGTATAATTCACCCCTCCACTTT. Amino acids: CASRTGGAYNSPLHF.

This clone was seen just once. This sample includes further DNA sequences coding for the same CDR3. The CDR3 coding sequence is TGCGCCAGCGGGGGAGCTAGCGGTCAAGAGACCCAGTACTTC. Encoded protein: CASGGASGQETQYF. The V and J genes are TRBV5-1 and TRBJ2-5, with 7 bases matching TRBD2. V shed 7 bases, J shed 2 bases, and the junction held 8 bases outside the gene matches. The germline V gene has CDR1 SGHRS and CDR2 YFSETQ. The CDR3 has 14 residues.

This rearrangement joins TRBV19 to TRBJ1-6; 7 positions agree with TRBD1. This CDR3 comprises 17 residues. Trimming cost V 3 bases and J 4 bases; bases outside gene matches: 9. The V gene's germline CDR1 is LNHDA and CDR2 SQIVND (reference sequence). The CDR3 DNA reads as TGTGCCAGTAGTATGGGGACAGTGGAACCTTATAATTCACCCCTCCACTTT. It codes for CASSMGTVEPYNSPLHF.

The chain uses TRBV19 and TRBJ2-3; 9 nucleotides match TRBD2. This CDR3 comprises 16 residues. CDR1 is LNHDA, CDR2 SQIVND, per germline (reference sequence). The V segment lost 3 bases and the J segment 5 bases; nucleotides outside the gene matches: 9. The CDR3 region is CASSMLASGVLDTQYF. CDR3 coding DNA: TGTGCCAGTAGTATGTTGGCTAGCGGGGTTCTAGATACGCAGTATTTT.

The CDR3 is CASSLRVLDTQYF. The CDR3 nucleotides read TGTGCCAGCAGTTTACGGGTTCTAGATACGCAGTATTTT. The chain is built from TRBV27 and TRBJ2-3; D gene ambiguous. The CDR3 totals 13 residues. Germline CDR1 reads MNHEY; CDR2 reads SMNVEV (reference sequence). V was shortened by 2 bases and J by 5 bases, with 8 bases between the two germline ends.

The rearrangement uses TRBV30 and TRBJ1-4, with unresolved D. With 0 bases removed from V and 4 bases from J, the gap between germline ends came to 12 bases. The CDR3 has 15 residues. The V gene's germline CDR1 is GTSNPN and CDR2 SVGIG (reference sequence). The CDR3 DNA reads TGTGCCTGGAGTGTACCATCAGGATTTAATGAAAAACTGTTTTTT. Encoded protein: CAWSVPSGFNEKLFF.